The clone carrying this T cell receptor beta chain was observed at least ten times. Specified time point: blood at routine non-recurrence follow-up after resection. Unsorted samples of tumor, nontumor lung or frozen PBMC had their whole RNA sequenced. The data derive from a study of spatial heterogeneity in lung cancer. Study details: Mean representation of each unique TCR and UMI combination in the raw reads exceeded 8.5 occurrences.

One entry per CDR3 protein results from TCRdb running MiXCR on the 5' RACE reads. Seen here are about 120,000 distinct CDR3 sequences, 12% observed once, and the top ten hold around 16%. CDR1 DFQATT and CDR2 SNEGSKA come from the germline V gene (reference sequence). The CDR3 consists of 14 residues. The germline V and J ends were trimmed by 7 bases and 3 bases, with 15 bases remaining between them. The chain uses TRBV20-1 and TRBJ2-2; D possibly matches TRBD1 or TRBD2 (5 bases each). The source was PBMCs, collected at follow-up. The receptor's source is a male donor with early-stage non-small cell lung cancer. The CDR3 nucleotides are TGCAGTGGTCGCGCAGGGAGAGACACCGGGGAGCTGTTTTTT. It specifies CSGRAGRDTGELFF.